This T cell receptor beta chain was profiled in a study of beta chain features in type 1 diabetes. Study conclusions and caveats: The VDJ junctions of type 1 diabetes patients carried fewer insertions and more deletions. For patients, the naive, central memory and Treg TCRB repertoires appeared more alike than for healthy donors. Shortening that was moderate but significant affected the TCRB CDR3s of Type 1 diabetes patients in all four CD4+ subsets.

Stem cell-like memory, regulatory, central memory and naive CD4+ cells were sorted via CD45RO/CCR7/CD25/CD127/CD95/CD27. Sort purity for all populations was recorded as exceeding 98%. cDNA synthesis used the whole RNA isolate, giving expressed TCRB sequences. The assay was immunoSEQ multiplex PCR, and TCRdb's table has in-frame clones only and misses some. The data show some 700,000 clones, about an eighth seen once. In the case of this clone: Its specificity is not known.

Trimming left V 8 bases short and J 8 bases short, with 10 bases between. CDR1 and CDR2 from the germline V gene are ENHRY and SYGVKD. The CDR3 extends over 11 amino acids. The sample taken for sequencing was naive CD4+ T cells from blood. The sequence was obtained from a man between 18 and 35 years old with type 1 diabetes. The chain combines TRBV10-3 with TRBJ2-1; weak D call: TRBD2 (6 bases). The CDR3: CAISGGDEQFF. In DNA, the CDR3 is TGTGCCATCTCCGGAGGGGATGAGCAGTTCTTC.